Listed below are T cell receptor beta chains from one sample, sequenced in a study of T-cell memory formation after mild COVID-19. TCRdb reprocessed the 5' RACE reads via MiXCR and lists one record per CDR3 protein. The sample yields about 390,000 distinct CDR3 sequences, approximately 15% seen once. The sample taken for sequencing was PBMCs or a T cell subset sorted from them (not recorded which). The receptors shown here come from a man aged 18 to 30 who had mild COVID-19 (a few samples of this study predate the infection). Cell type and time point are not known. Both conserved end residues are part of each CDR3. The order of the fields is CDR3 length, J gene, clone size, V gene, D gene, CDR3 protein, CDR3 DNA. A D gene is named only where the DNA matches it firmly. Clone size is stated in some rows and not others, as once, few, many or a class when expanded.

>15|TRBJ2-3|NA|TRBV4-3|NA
CASSQVLGGTDTQYF
TGCGCCAGCAGCCAAGTTCTAGGTGGGACAGATACGCAGTATTTT
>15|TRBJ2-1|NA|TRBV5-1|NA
CASSLSTITYNEQFF
TGCGCCAGCAGTTTAAGTACCATAACCTACAATGAGCAGTTCTTC
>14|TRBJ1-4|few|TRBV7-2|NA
CASSLGPGNEKLFF
TGTGCCAGCAGCTTAGGGCCAGGGAATGAAAAACTGTTTTTT
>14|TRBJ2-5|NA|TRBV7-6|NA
CASSFLGGAETQYF
TGTGCCAGCAGCTTCTTGGGGGGTGCAGAGACCCAGTACTTC
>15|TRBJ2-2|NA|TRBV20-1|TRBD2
CSAKSGGAHTGELFF
TGCAGTGCAAAAAGCGGGGGGGCCCACACCGGGGAGCTGTTTTTT
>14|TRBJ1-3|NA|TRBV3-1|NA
CASSQGQAGNTIYF
TGTGCCAGCAGCCAAGGACAGGCTGGAAACACCATATATTTT
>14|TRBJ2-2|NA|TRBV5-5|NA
CASSLVLYTGELFF
TGTGCCAGCAGCTTGGTTCTCTACACCGGGGAGCTGTTTTTT
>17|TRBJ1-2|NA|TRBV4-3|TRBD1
CASSRQGLPGQGDGYTF
TGCGCCAGCAGCCGGCAAGGTTTACCGGGACAGGGAGACGGCTACACCTTC
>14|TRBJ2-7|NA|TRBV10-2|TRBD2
CASNERGASYEQYF
TGCGCCAGCAACGAGCGGGGGGCGTCATACGAGCAGTACTTC
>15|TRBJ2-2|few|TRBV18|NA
CASSPSNGNTGELFF
TGTGCCAGCTCACCGTCAAACGGAAATACCGGGGAGCTGTTTTTT
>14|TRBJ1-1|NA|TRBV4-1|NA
CASKPTQGDTEAFF
TGCGCCAGCAAGCCCACACAGGGTGACACTGAAGCTTTCTTT
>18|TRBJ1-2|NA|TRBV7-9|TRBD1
CASSPTGTGGPLGGGYTF
TGTGCCAGCAGCCCCACCGGTACAGGGGGCCCTCTAGGAGGAGGCTACACCTTC
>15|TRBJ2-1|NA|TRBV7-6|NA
CASSLGWGSYNEQFF
TGTGCCAGCAGCTTAGGTTGGGGGTCCTACAATGAGCAGTTCTTC
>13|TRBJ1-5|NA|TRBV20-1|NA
CSASLLNNQPQHF
TGCAGTGCTAGCCTCCTGAACAATCAGCCCCAGCATTTT
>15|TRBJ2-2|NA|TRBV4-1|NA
CASRHPGRTAGELFF
TGCGCCAGCAGGCATCCGGGACGCACGGCCGGGGAGCTGTTTTTT
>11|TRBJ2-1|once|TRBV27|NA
CASIRGNEQFF
TGTGCCAGCATAAGGGGTAATGAGCAGTTCTTC
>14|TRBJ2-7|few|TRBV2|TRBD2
CASETSGGASEQYF
TGTGCCAGTGAGACTAGCGGGGGGGCGAGCGAGCAGTACTTC
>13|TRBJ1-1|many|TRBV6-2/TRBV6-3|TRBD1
CASSRTGYTEAFF
TGCGCCAGCAGCCGGACAGGGTACACTGAAGCTTTCTTT
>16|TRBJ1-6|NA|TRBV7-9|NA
CASSFRGGGENSPLHF
TGTGCCAGCAGCTTCAGGGGCGGGGGTGAGAATTCACCCCTCCACTTT
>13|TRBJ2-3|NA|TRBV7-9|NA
CASSLAGRDTQYF
TGTGCCAGCAGCTTAGCGGGTAGAGATACGCAGTATTTT
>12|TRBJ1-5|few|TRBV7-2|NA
CASSLGLQPQHF
TGTGCCAGCAGCCTAGGGCTTCAGCCCCAGCATTTT
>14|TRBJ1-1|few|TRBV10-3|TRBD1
CAIMGTGANTEAFF
TGTGCCATCATGGGGACAGGCGCGAACACTGAAGCTTTCTTT